A single TCR beta chain is shown here with its context. The antigen is unknown. The data stem from a study of vaccination effects on CD4 cells after COVID-19. Across the study: Vaccination followed sampling of two convalescent patients by 16 days and one week respectively.

Measured with immunoSEQ multiplex PCR; TCRdb has only the in-frame clones, and not every one. The sample lists more than 35,000 clones; about three quarters were seen once. Ahead of sequencing, the ViraFEST assay grew antigen-specific CD4+ T cells using viral peptide pools. Culturing for around eleven days preceded CD4+ T cell isolation. PCR confirmed that the person was infected with SARS-CoV-2 between March and December 2020. Days 3 and 7 saw half the medium replaced with IL-2 medium. CDR3 size: 15 residues. Germline V gene lookup returns CDR1 MNHNY and CDR2 SVGAGI (reference sequence). Germline trimming cut 0 bases from V and 7 bases from J; bases unmatched to any gene: 6.

Sequenced material: CD4+ T cells from PBMCs cultured with HCoV-NL63 spike peptides, taken before COVID-19 vaccination. The source is a human donor who had a prior SARS-CoV-2 infection. The genes are TRBV6-6 and TRBJ2-1; TRBD2 matches 7 bases. In DNA, the CDR3 is TGTGCCAGCAGTTACTCTTCGGGGGGAGGAAATGAGCAGTTCTTC. It codes for CASSYSSGGGNEQFF.